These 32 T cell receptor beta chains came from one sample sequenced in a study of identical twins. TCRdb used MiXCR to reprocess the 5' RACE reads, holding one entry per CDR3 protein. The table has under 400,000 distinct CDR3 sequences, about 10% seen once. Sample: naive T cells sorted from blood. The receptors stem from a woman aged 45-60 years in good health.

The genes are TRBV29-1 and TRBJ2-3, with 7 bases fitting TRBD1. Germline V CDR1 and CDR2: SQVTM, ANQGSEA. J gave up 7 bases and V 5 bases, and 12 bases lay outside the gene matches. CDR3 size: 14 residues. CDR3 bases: TGCAGCGTTTCGGCAGGGGGTTCGCTAAATACGCAGTATTTT. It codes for CSVSAGGSLNTQYF.

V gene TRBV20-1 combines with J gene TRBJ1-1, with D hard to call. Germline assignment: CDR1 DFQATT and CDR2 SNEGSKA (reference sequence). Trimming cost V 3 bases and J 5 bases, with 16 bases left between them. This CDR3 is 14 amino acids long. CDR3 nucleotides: TGCAGTGCTAGGATAACAGCCTCGGGGACTGAAGCTTTCTTT. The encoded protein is CSARITASGTEAFF.

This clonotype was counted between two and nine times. The CDR3 protein is CASSQVAGSSEAFF. The CDR3 DNA sequence: TGTGCCAGCAGCCAAGTAGCGGGGTCCTCTGAAGCTTTCTTT. This chain uses TRBV3-1 with TRBJ1-1; D remains unclear. Germline V CDR1 and CDR2: LGHDT, YNNKEL (reference sequence). Trimming left V 1 base short and J 6 bases short, with 12 bases between. The CDR3 loop spans 14 amino acids.

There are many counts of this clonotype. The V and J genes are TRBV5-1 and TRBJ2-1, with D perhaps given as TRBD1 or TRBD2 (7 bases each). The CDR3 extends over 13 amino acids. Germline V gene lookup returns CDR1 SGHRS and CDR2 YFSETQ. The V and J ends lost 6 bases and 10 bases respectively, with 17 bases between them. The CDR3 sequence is CASTLAGGAEQFF. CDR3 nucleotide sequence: TGCGCCAGCACACTAGCAGGGGGGGCCGAGCAGTTCTTC.

CDR3 coding DNA: TGTGCCAGCAGAACGGCAGCAGATACGCAGTATTTT. It codes for CASRTAADTQYF. The chain links TRBV6-5 to TRBJ2-3; the D is unclear. This CDR3 comprises 12 residues. V was shortened by 6 bases and J by 4 bases, with 8 bases between the two germline ends. CDR1 is MNHEY and CDR2 is SVGAGI in the germline V gene.

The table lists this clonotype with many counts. CDR3 sequence reads: CSAAGGPYNEQFF. The CDR3 nucleotides are TGCAGTGCTGCCGGGGGCCCCTACAATGAGCAGTTCTTC. The chain is built from TRBV20-1 and TRBJ2-1; D may be TRBD1 or TRBD2 (6 bases each). V lost 5 bases to trimming and J lost 2 bases, with 10 bases between them. This CDR3 has 13 amino acids. Germline CDR1 is DFQATT and CDR2 is SNEGSKA (reference sequence).

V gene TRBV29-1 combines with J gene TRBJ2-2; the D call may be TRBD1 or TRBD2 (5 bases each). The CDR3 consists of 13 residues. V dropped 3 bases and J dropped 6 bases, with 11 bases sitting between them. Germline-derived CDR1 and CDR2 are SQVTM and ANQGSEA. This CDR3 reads CSVDAQGAGELFF. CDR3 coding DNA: TGCAGCGTTGATGCGCAGGGAGCCGGGGAGCTGTTTTTT.

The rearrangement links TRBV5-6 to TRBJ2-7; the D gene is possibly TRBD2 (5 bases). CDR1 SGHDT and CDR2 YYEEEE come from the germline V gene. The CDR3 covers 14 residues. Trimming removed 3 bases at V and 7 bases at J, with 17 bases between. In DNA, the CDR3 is TGTGCCAGCAGCTCGGGAACCGGGTCAATAGAGCAGTACTTC. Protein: CASSSGTGSIEQYF.

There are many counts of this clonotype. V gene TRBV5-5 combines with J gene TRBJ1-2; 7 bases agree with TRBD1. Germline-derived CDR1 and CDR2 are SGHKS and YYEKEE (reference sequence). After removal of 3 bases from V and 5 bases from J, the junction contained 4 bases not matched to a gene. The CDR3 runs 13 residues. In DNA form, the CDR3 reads TGTGCCAGCAGCTCGGGACAGCTATATGGCTACACCTTC. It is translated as CASSSGQLYGYTF.

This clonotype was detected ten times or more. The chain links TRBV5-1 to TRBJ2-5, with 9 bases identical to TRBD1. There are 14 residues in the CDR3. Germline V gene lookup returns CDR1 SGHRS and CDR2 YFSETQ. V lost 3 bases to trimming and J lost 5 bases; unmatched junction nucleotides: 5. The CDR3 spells CASSSTTGGETQYF. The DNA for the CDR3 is TGCGCCAGCAGCTCGACGACAGGGGGGGAGACCCAGTACTTC. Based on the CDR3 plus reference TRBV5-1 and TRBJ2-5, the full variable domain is KAGVTQTPRYLIKTRGQQVTLSCSPISGHRSVSWYQQTPGQGLQFLFEYFSETQRNKGNFPGRFSGRQFSNSRSEMNVSTLELGDSALYLCASSSTTGGETQYFGPGTRLLVL.

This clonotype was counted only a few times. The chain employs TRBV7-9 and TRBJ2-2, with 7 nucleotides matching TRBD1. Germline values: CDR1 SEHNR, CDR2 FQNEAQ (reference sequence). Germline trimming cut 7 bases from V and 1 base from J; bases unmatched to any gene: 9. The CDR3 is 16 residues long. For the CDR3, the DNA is TGTGCCAGCACCGGACCACCAGGGGGGAACACCGGGGAGCTGTTTTTT. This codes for CASTGPPGGNTGELFF. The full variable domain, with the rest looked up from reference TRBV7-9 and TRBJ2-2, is DTGVSQNPRHKITKRGQNVTFRCDPISEHNRLYWYRQTLGQGPEFLTYFQNEAQLEKSRLLSDRFSAERPKGSFSTLEIQRTEQGDSAMYLCASTGPPGGNTGELFFGEGSRLTVL.

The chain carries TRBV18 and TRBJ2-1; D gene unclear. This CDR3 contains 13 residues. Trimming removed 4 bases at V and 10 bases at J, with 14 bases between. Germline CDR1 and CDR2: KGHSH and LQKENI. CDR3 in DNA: TGTGCCAGCTCACTCGCCCCCCTAAGCGAGCAGTTCTTC. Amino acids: CASSLAPLSEQFF.

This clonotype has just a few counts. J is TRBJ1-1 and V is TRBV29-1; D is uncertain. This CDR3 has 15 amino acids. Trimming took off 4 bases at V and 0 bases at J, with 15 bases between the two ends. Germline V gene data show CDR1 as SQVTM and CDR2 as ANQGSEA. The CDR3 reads CSVVGGLGVNTEAFF. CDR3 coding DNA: TGCAGCGTTGTCGGTGGGCTTGGGGTGAACACTGAAGCTTTCTTT.

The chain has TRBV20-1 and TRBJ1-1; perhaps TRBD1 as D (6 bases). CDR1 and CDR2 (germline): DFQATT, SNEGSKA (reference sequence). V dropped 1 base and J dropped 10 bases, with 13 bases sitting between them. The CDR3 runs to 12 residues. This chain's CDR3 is CSARATQGGAFF. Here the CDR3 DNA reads TGCAGTGCTAGAGCAACACAGGGAGGAGCTTTCTTT.

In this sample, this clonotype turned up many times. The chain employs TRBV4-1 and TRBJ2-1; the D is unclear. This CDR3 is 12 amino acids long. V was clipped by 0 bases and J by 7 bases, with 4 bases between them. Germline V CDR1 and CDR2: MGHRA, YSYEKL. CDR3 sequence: CASSQEGNEQFF. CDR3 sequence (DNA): TGCGCCAGCAGCCAAGAGGGGAATGAGCAGTTCTTC.

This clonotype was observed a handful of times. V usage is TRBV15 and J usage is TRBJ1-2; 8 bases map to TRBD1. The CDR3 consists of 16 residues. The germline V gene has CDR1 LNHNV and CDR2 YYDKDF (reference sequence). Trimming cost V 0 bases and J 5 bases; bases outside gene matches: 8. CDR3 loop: CATSREETGALYGYTF. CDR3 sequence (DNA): TGTGCCACCAGCAGAGAGGAGACAGGGGCCTTATATGGCTACACCTTC.

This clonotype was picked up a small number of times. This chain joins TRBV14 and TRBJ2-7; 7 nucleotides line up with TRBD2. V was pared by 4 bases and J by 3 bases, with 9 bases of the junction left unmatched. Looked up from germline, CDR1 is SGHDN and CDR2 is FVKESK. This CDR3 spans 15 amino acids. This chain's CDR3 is CASSLRMAGDYEQYF. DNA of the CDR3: TGTGCCAGCAGCCTGAGAATGGCGGGGGACTACGAGCAGTACTTC.

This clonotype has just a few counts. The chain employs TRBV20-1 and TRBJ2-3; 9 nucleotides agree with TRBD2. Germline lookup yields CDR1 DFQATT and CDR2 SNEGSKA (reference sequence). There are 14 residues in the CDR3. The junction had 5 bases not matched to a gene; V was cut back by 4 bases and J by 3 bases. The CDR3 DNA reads TGCAGTGCTACAAGCGGGAGGTCGACAGATACGCAGTATTTT. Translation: CSATSGRSTDTQYF.

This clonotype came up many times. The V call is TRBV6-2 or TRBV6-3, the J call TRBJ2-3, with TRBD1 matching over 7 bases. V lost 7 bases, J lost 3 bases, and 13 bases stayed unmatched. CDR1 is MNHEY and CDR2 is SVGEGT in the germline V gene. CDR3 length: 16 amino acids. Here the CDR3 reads CASTPGGKGMTDTQYF. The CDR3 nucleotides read TGTGCCAGCACCCCAGGGGGAAAGGGAATGACAGATACGCAGTATTTT.

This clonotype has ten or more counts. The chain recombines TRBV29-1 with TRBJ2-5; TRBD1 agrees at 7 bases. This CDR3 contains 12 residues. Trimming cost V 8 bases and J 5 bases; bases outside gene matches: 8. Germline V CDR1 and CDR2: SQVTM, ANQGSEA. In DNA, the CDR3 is TGCAGCTTGACGACAGGGTCGGAGACCCAGTACTTC. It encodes CSLTTGSETQYF. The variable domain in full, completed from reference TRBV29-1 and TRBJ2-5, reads SAVISQKPSRDICQRGTSLTIQCQVDSQVTMMFWYRQQPGQSLTLIATANQGSEATYESGFVIDKFPISRPNLTFSTLTVSNMSPEDSSIYLCSLTTGSETQYFGPGTRLLVL.

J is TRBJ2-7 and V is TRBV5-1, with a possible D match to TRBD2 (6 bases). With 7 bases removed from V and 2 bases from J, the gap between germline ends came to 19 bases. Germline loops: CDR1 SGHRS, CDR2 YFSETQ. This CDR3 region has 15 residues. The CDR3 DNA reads TGCGCCAGCCGACTAGGACGATCAGATACCTACGAGCAGTACTTC. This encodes CASRLGRSDTYEQYF.

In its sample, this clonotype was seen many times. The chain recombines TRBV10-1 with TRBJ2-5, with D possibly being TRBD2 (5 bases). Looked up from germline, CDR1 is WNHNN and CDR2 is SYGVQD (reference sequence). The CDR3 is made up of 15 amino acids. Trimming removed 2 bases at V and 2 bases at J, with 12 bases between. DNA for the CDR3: TGCGCCAGCAGTGAGCGGGGAGTCGGGCAAGAGACCCAGTACTTC. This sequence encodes CASSERGVGQETQYF.

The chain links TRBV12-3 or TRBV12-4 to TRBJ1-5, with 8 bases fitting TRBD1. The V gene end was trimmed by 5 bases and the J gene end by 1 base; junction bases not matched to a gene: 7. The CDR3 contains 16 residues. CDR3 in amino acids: CASSPHQGASNQPQHF. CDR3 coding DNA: TGTGCCAGCAGTCCTCATCAGGGGGCGAGCAATCAGCCCCAGCATTTT.

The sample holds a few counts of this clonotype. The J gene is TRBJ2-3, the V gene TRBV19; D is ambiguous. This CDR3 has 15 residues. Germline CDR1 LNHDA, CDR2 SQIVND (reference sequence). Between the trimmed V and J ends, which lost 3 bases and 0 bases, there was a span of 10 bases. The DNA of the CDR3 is TGTGCCAGTAGTATCTTGACAACGAGCACAGATACGCAGTATTTT. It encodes CASSILTTSTDTQYF.

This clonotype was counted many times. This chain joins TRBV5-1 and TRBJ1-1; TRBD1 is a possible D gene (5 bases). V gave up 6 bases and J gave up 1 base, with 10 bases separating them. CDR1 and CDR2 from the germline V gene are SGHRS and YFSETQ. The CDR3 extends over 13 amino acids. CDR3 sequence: CASIRDGNTEAFF. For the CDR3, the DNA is TGCGCCAGCATACGGGACGGGAACACTGAAGCTTTCTTT.

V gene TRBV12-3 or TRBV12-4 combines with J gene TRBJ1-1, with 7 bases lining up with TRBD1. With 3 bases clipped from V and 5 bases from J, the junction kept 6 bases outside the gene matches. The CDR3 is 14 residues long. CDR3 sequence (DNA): TGTGCCAGCAGTTTTAAGGGGGCTCGGACTGAAGCTTTCTTT. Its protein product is CASSFKGARTEAFF.

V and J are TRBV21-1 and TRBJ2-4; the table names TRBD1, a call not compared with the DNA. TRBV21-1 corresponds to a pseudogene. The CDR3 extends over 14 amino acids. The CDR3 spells CASSKEGNRNIQYF. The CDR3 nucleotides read TGTGCCAGCAGCAAAGAGGGGAATCGGAACATTCAGTACTTC.

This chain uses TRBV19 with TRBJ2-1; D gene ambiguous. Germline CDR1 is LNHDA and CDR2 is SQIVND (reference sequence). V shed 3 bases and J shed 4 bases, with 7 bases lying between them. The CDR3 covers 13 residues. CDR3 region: CASSIRQYNEQFF. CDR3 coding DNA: TGTGCCAGTAGTATCCGGCAGTACAATGAGCAGTTCTTC. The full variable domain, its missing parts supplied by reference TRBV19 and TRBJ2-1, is DGGITQSPKYLFRKEGQNVTLSCEQNLNHDAMYWYRQDPGQGLRLIYYSQIVNDFQKGDIAEGYSVSREKKESFPLTVTSAQKNPTAFYLCASSIRQYNEQFFGPGTRLTVL.

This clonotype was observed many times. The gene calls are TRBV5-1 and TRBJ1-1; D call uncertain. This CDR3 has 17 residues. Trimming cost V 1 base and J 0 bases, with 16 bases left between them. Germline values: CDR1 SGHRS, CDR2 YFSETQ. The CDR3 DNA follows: TGCGCCAGCAGCTTGTCCCGCATTCAGAGGCTGAACACTGAAGCTTTCTTT. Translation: CASSLSRIQRLNTEAFF.

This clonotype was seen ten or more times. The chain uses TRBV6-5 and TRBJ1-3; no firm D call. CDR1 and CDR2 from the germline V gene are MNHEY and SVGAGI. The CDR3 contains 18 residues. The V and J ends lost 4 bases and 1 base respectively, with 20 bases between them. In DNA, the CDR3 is TGTGCCAGCAGTTCCCCGGGCCCAGGAGGGTTATCTGGAAACACCATATATTTT. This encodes CASSSPGPGGLSGNTIYF.

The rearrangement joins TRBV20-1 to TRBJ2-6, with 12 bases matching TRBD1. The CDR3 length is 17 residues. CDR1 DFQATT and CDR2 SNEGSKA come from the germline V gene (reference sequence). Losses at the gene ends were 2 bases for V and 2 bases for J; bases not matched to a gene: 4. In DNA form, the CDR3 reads TGCAGTGCTAGATCTGGGACAGGGGGCGCTGGGGCCAACGTCCTGACTTTC. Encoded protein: CSARSGTGGAGANVLTF.

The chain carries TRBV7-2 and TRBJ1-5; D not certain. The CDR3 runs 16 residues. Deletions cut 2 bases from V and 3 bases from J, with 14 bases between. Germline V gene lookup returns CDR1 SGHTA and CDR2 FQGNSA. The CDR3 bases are TGTGCCAGCAGCTTATGGGCAGCGGCCTCCAATCAGCCCCAGCATTTT. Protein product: CASSLWAAASNQPQHF.